These T cell receptor beta chains were read from a single sample in a study of a mutant IDH1 vaccine in newly diagnosed glioma. Their antigen targets remain unknown. Clones were read by immunoSEQ multiplex PCR, and TCRdb kept only the in-frame ones, dropping some. This table has approximately 25,000 clones, roughly 77% appearing once. This specimen consisted of PBMCs, obtained from a glioma patient whose treatment included an IDH1 peptide vaccine. Source of these receptors: a man aged 40-50 years with glioma. CDR3s include the opening cysteine and the closing phenylalanine or tryptophan. The D gene is left open where the match is weak. The listing skips clone size in some rows; elsewhere it reads once, few, many or a size class.

clone size	J gene	D gene	V gene	CDR3 protein	CDR3 DNA
once	TRBJ2-6	NA	TRBV10-1	CASRACPNVLTF	TGCGCCAGCAGGGCCTGCCCCAACGTCCTGACTTTC
NA	TRBJ1-3	NA	TRBV5-4	CASSPTVSGNTIYF	TGTGCCAGCAGCCCGACAGTTTCTGGAAACACCATATATTTT
NA	TRBJ2-1	NA	TRBV2	CASSGLESYNEQFF	TGTGCCAGCAGTGGACTAGAGTCCTACAATGAGCAGTTCTTC
NA	TRBJ1-3	TRBD1	TRBV4-2	CASSQPGQGDTIYF	TGTGCCAGCAGCCAACCCGGACAGGGGGACACCATATATTTT
NA	TRBJ1-2	NA	TRBV5-6	CASSYVGADEGGYGYTF	TGTGCCAGCAGCTATGTCGGGGCCGACGAAGGCGGTTATGGCTACACCTTC
few	TRBJ1-5	NA	TRBV7-2	CASSFGILGSNQPQHF	TGTGCCAGCAGCTTCGGGATTCTTGGGAGCAATCAGCCCCAGCATTTT
NA	TRBJ1-3	NA	TRBV25-1	CASSDSTQGTRNTIYF	TGTGCCAGCAGTGATTCAACGCAGGGTACTCGAAACACCATATATTTT
NA	TRBJ2-7	NA	TRBV5-1	CASNRDWSSYEQYF	TGCGCCAGCAACCGGGACTGGAGCTCCTACGAGCAGTACTTC
NA	TRBJ2-7	TRBD2	TRBV2	CASTDLAGGYEQYF	TGTGCCAGCACCGACCTAGCGGGAGGGTACGAGCAGTACTTC
NA	TRBJ2-7	TRBD1	TRBV29-1	CSGLDRGGYEQYF	TGCAGCGGGCTAGACAGGGGTGGATACGAGCAGTACTTC
NA	TRBJ2-1	NA	TRBV18	CASSPLPTQGGGRNEQFF	TGTGCCAGCTCACCCCTACCCACGCAAGGAGGCGGCAGGAATGAGCAGTTCTTC
NA	TRBJ2-2	NA	TRBV19	CASSALRIGELFF	TGTGCCAGTAGTGCCCTAAGGATCGGGGAGCTGTTTTTT
NA	TRBJ2-5	TRBD2	TRBV19	CASSNRGTSGSQETQYF	TGTGCCAGTAGTAACAGGGGGACTAGCGGGAGTCAAGAGACCCAGTACTTC
NA	TRBJ1-4	TRBD1	TRBV25-1	CASSEFDGTGGREKLFF	TGTGCCAGCAGTGAATTTGACGGGACAGGGGGCCGCGAAAAACTGTTTTTT
NA	TRBJ1-6	NA	TRBV18	CASSPLRVGDNSPLHF	TGTGCCAGCTCACCACTGAGGGTTGGAGATAATTCACCCCTCCACTTT
few	TRBJ1-6	NA	TRBV30	CAWSYGAGSSPLHF	TGTGCCTGGAGTTATGGTGCAGGGAGCTCACCCCTCCACTTT
NA	TRBJ2-1	TRBD2	TRBV4-3	CASSQDLPAGGPGEQFF	TGCGCCAGCAGCCAAGATCTTCCAGCGGGAGGGCCGGGTGAGCAGTTCTTC
NA	TRBJ2-2	NA	TRBV27	CASSPHLGGGLMGGELFF	TGTGCCAGCAGTCCTCACTTAGGGGGAGGGTTGATGGGCGGGGAGCTGTTTTTT
NA	TRBJ1-1	TRBD1	TRBV28	CASSLYGTGSLNTEAFF	TGTGCCAGCAGTTTATATGGGACAGGGTCCCTGAACACTGAAGCTTTCTTT
few	TRBJ1-1	NA	TRBV18	CASSPQGRNTEAFF	TGTGCCAGCTCACCACAGGGGCGGAACACTGAAGCTTTCTTT
NA	TRBJ1-1	NA	TRBV6-4	CASYGRGFPEAFF	TGTGCCAGCTATGGGAGGGGATTCCCTGAAGCTTTCTTT
NA	TRBJ2-5	NA	TRBV13	CASSSYPRTQETQYF	TGTGCCAGCAGCTCATACCCGAGGACCCAAGAGACCCAGTACTTC
NA	TRBJ2-1	NA	TRBV14	CASSPSRNEQFF	TGTGCCAGCAGCCCGTCGAGGAATGAGCAGTTCTTC
NA	TRBJ2-2	NA	TRBV29-1	CSPFGELFF	TGCAGCCCTTTCGGGGAGCTGTTTTTT
NA	TRBJ1-2	NA	TRBV19	CASSRDANYGYTF	TGTGCCAGTAGCCGGGACGCCAACTATGGCTACACCTTC
NA	TRBJ2-3	NA	TRBV6-6	CASSPEGDTQYF	TGTGCCAGCAGCCCAGAGGGAGATACGCAGTATTTT
NA	TRBJ2-3	TRBD2	TRBV7-2	CASSLVGTSGSGPYF	TGTGCCAGCAGCTTAGTTGGGACTAGCGGGAGTGGGCCGTATTTT
NA	TRBJ1-6	TRBD1	TRBV10-3	CAISESAGTENNSPLHF	TGTGCCATCAGTGAGTCTGCCGGGACAGAGAATAATTCACCCCTCCACTTT
NA	TRBJ2-6	NA	TRBV18	CASSPGGANVLTF	TGTGCCAGCTCACCGGGGGGGGCCAACGTCCTGACTTTC
NA	TRBJ1-2	TRBD1	TRBV11-2	CASSSLNRGLNYGYTF	TGTGCCAGCAGCTCCCTGAACAGGGGACTTAACTATGGCTACACCTTC
NA	TRBJ2-2	NA	TRBV5-1	CASSPFEGVNTGELFF	TGCGCCAGCAGCCCCTTTGAGGGGGTTAACACCGGGGAGCTGTTTTTT
once	TRBJ1-1	NA	TRBV7-6	CASSPRGGGTEAFF	TGTGCCAGCAGCCCGAGAGGGGGAGGCACTGAAGCTTTCTTT
NA	TRBJ2-1	TRBD1	TRBV7-9	CASSQGATYNEQFF	TGTGCCAGCTCGCAGGGGGCGACCTACAATGAGCAGTTCTTC
NA	TRBJ1-2	NA	TRBV7-9	CASSSAGALYGYTF	TGTGCCAGCAGCTCGGCAGGGGCCCTCTATGGCTACACCTTC
NA	TRBJ1-1	NA	TRBV11-3	CASSPRDGNTEAFF	TGTGCCAGCAGCCCGAGGGACGGGAACACTGAAGCTTTCTTT
NA	TRBJ2-5	NA	TRBV5-1	CASSLNVQETQYF	TGCGCCAGCAGCTTGAATGTACAAGAGACCCAGTACTTC
NA	TRBJ2-7	TRBD2	TRBV4-2	CASSQDPRGAGGYEQYF	TGTGCCAGCAGCCAAGATCCCCGGGGAGCGGGAGGATACGAGCAGTACTTC
NA	TRBJ2-6	NA	TRBV7-9	CASSSIRASGANVLTF	TGTGCCAGCAGCTCTATACGGGCGTCTGGGGCCAACGTCCTGACTTTC
NA	TRBJ1-5	TRBD1	TRBV27	CASSGTEGQPQHF	TGTGCCAGCAGCGGGACAGAAGGTCAGCCCCAGCATTTT
NA	TRBJ2-3	NA	TRBV2	CASAQLAGSTDTQYF	TGTGCCAGCGCACAGTTGGCGGGGAGCACAGATACGCAGTATTTT
NA	TRBJ2-1	TRBD2	TRBV19	CASSIERGYNEQFF	TGTGCCAGTAGTATAGAGCGGGGGTACAATGAGCAGTTCTTC
NA	TRBJ2-5	NA	TRBV5-1	CASSLEFGTQYF	TGCGCCAGCAGCTTGGAGTTCGGGACCCAGTACTTC
NA	TRBJ2-3	TRBD2	TRBV15	CATSRDSRGSGRSSTDTQYF	TGTGCCACCAGCAGAGATAGTCGGGGTAGCGGGAGGTCGAGCACAGATACGCAGTATTTT
NA	TRBJ2-1	NA	TRBV5-4	CASSSASDEQFF	TGTGCCAGCAGCTCGGCGAGCGATGAGCAGTTCTTC
NA	TRBJ2-5	TRBD2	TRBV11-2	CASSLGTSGTQETQYF	TGTGCCAGCAGCTTAGGAACTAGCGGGACCCAAGAGACCCAGTACTTC
NA	TRBJ2-2	TRBD2	TRBV5-1	CASSPSLAGNTGELFF	TGCGCCAGCAGCCCATCCCTAGCGGGTAACACCGGGGAGCTGTTTTTT
NA	TRBJ1-5	NA	TRBV6-6	CASSYLKLWQPQHF	TGTGCCAGCAGTTACCTAAAGCTCTGGCAGCCCCAGCATTTT
NA	TRBJ2-3	NA	TRBV5-1	CASSLAVGGPSTDTQYF	TGCGCCAGCAGCTTGGCCGTGGGGGGTCCTAGCACAGATACGCAGTATTTT
NA	TRBJ1-4	NA	TRBV28	CASSGERRLFF	TGTGCCAGCAGTGGTGAGAGGAGGCTGTTTTTT
once	TRBJ1-6	TRBD1	TRBV5-4	CASSLWTGGTRGSPLHF	TGTGCCAGCAGCTTGTGGACAGGCGGGACGCGGGGTTCACCCCTCCACTTT
NA	TRBJ2-3	TRBD2	TRBV11-1	CASSIRTLAGLDTQYF	TGTGCCAGCAGCATAAGGACACTAGCGGGACTAGATACGCAGTATTTT
NA	TRBJ2-3	NA	TRBV7-2	CAGGKPSRLNTQYF	TGTGCCGGCGGAAAGCCCAGCCGTTTGAATACGCAGTATTTT